This TCR beta chain was identified in a study of technical replicates of blood from a few donors. This CDR3 is 12 amino acids long. Germline loops: CDR1 MNHEY, CDR2 SVGAGI. Trimming took 8 bases from V and 4 from J; bases not matched to a gene: 5. Libraries were prepared by immunoSEQ multiplex PCR; TCRdb keeps only in-frame clonotypes and omits some of them. The data show about 80,000 clones, 85% to 95% seen once. Sample: T cells isolated from PBMCs. The sequence came from a human donor in good health. The chain uses TRBV6-5 and TRBJ2-7; 7 nucleotides line up with TRBD2. The CDR3 region is CASGAGIYEQYF. Written as DNA, the CDR3 is TGTGCCAGCGGAGCGGGAATTTACGAGCAGTACTTC.